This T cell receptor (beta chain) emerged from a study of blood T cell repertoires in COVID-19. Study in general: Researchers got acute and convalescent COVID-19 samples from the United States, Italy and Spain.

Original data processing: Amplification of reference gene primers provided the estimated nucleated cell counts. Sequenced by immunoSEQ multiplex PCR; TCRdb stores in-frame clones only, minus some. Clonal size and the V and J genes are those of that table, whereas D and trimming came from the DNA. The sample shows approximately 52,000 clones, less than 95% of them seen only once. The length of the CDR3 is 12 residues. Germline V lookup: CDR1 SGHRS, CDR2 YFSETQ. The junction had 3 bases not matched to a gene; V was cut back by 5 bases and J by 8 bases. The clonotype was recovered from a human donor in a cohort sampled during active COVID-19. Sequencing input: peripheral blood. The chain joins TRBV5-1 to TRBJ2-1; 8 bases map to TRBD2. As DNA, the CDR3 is TGCGCCAGCAGTACGACTAGCGATGAGCAGTTCTTC. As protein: CASSTTSDEQFF. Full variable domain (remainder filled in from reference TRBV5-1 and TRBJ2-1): KAGVTQTPRYLIKTRGQQVTLSCSPISGHRSVSWYQQTPGQGLQFLFEYFSETQRNKGNFPGRFSGRQFSNSRSEMNVSTLELGDSALYLCASSTTSDEQFFGPGTRLTVL.